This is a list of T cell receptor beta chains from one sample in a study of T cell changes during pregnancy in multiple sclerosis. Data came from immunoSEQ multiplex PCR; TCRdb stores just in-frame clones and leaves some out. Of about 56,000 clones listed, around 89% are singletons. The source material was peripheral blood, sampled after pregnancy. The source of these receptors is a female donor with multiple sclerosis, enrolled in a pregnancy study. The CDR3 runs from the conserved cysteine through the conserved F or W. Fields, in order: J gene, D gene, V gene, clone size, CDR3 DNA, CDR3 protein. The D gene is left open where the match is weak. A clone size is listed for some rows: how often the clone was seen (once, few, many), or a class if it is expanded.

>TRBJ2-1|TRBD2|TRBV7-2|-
TGTGCCAGCACCCTCCTCAAGGCGGGGGGTAGAAGCTCCTACAATGAGCAGTTCTTC
CASTLLKAGGRSSYNEQFF
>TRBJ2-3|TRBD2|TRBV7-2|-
TGTGCCAGCAGCCCCGGGGCGGGGCGGGGGGCCACAGATACGCAGTATTTT
CASSPGAGRGATDTQYF
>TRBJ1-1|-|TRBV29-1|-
TGCAGCGTTTCGGCAGGGTGGGGTATGACGAACACTGAAGCTTTCTTT
CSVSAGWGMTNTEAFF
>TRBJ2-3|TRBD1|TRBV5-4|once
TGTGCCGGCCACAGGGGGCTGGAAGATACGCAGTATTTT
CAGHRGLEDTQYF
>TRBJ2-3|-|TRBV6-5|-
TGTGCCAGCAGTTACTTGCCGGGGGGCGGCGCAGATACGCAGTATTTT
CASSYLPGGGADTQYF
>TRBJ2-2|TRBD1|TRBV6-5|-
TGTGCCAGCAGTTACGGACAGGGGGCTAGGGGGGAGCTGTTTTTT
CASSYGQGARGELFF
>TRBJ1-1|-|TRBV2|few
TGTGCCAGCAGTGAATGGAGGAACACTGAAGCTTTCTTT
CASSEWRNTEAFF
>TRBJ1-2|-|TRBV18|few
TGTGCCAGCTCACCTTCGGGGGACGGCTACACCTTC
CASSPSGDGYTF
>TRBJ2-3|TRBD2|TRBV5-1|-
TGCGCCAGCAGCTTTAGCGGGGCAACAGATACGCAGTATTTT
CASSFSGATDTQYF
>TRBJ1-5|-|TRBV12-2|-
TGTGCAAGTCGCTTTTACAGGGGCAATCAGCCCCAGCATTTT
CASRFYRGNQPQHF
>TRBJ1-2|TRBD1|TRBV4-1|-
TGCGCCAGCAGCCTACAAAGGGGGCCCAACTATGGCTACACCTTC
CASSLQRGPNYGYTF
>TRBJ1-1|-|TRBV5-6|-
TGTGCCAGCAGCTTGCTCCGGACAAGAATTATGAACACTGAAGCTTTCTTT
CASSLLRTRIMNTEAFF
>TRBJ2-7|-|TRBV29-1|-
TGCAGCGTGCGAAATCTCTACGAGCAGTACTTC
CSVRNLYEQYF
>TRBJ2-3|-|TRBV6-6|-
TGTGCCAGCAGTCCGCCTCGCAGCGAGGGATATACGCAGTATTTT
CASSPPRSEGYTQYF
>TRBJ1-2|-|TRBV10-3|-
TGTGCCATCAGGCCGGGTCTAACCTATGGCTACACCTTC
CAIRPGLTYGYTF
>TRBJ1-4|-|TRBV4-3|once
TGCGCCAGCAGCCAAAGGGAGGGTGAAAAACTGTTTTTT
CASSQREGEKLFF
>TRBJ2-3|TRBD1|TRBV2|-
TGTGCCAGCAGAGACCCCGGGACAGGCACAGATACGCAGTATTTT
CASRDPGTGTDTQYF
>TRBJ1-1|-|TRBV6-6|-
TGTGCCAGCAGTTACTCTGCGGGGATTGAAGCTTTCTTT
CASSYSAGIEAFF
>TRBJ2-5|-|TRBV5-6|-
TGTGCCAGCAGCTCACCGGGCCAAGAGACCCAGTACTTC
CASSSPGQETQYF
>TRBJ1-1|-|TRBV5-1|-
TGCGCCAGTCAGAACTCAGGTAACACTGAAGCTTTCTTT
CASQNSGNTEAFF
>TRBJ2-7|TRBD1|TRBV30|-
TGTGCCTGGAGTAAGGGACAGACCTACGAGCAGTACTTC
CAWSKGQTYEQYF
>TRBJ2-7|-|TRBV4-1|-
TGCGCCAGCAGCGATAGGACAGCCAGCTCCTACGAGCAGTACTTC
CASSDRTASSYEQYF
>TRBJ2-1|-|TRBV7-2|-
TGTGCCAGCAGTACTATAAGCTCCTACAATGAGCAGTTCTTC
CASSTISSYNEQFF
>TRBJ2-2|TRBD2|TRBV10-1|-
TGCGCCAGCAGTGTAGCGGGGCACACCGGGGAGCTGTTTTTT
CASSVAGHTGELFF
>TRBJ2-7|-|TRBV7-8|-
TGTGCCAGCAGCTCAAGACAGAGGACCTCCTACGAGCAGTACTTC
CASSSRQRTSYEQYF
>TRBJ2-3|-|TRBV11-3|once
TGTGCCAGCAGCCTAGGGGGGGTGACAGATACGCAGTATTTT
CASSLGGVTDTQYF
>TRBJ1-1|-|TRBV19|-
TGTGCCAGTAGAGTCCTACTATCGAACACTGAAGCTTTCTTT
CASRVLLSNTEAFF
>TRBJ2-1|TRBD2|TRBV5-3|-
TGTGCCAGAAGCGGACTAGCGGGGGGGTACAATGAGCAGTTCTTC
CARSGLAGGYNEQFF
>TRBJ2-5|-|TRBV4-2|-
TGTGCCAGCAGCCCCCGGCCCGGGGAGACCCAGTACTTC
CASSPRPGETQYF
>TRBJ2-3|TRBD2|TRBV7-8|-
TGTGCCAGCAGCTTCGTAGCGGGGGCAGATACGCAGTATTTT
CASSFVAGADTQYF
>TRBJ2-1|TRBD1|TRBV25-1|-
TGTGCCAGCAGTGAGGTCGACAGGGGGCAATACAATGAGCAGTTCTTC
CASSEVDRGQYNEQFF
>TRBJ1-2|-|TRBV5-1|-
TGCGCCAGCAGCTTGGGGGGAGCCTGGGTGGATGGCTACACCTTC
CASSLGGAWVDGYTF
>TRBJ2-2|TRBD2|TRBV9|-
TGTGCCAGCAGCGTAGTGGGACTAGAGAACACCGGGGAGCTGTTTTTT
CASSVVGLENTGELFF
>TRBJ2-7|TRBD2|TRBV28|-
TGTGCCAGCAGGGTAGGGAGCGGGGGGGCCCACGAGCAGTACTTC
CASRVGSGGAHEQYF
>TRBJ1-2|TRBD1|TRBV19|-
TGTGCCAGTATCGACAGGGTGAGGGGCCTAAACTATGGCTACACCTTC
CASIDRVRGLNYGYTF